The 11 T cell receptor beta chains reported below all come from one sample, sequenced in a study of blood T cells in healthy people across ages. The second PCR ran about 7 to 12 cycles with a sample-barcoded 5' primer and J-beta primers. TCRdb processed the 5' RACE reads anew with MiXCR; each CDR3 protein has one entry. This table holds 1.5 million to 2 million distinct CDR3 sequences, approximately 50% found once. The specimen was blood. Source of these receptors: a woman between 35 and 50 years old in good health.

J is TRBJ1-2 and V is TRBV20-1; 9 nucleotides align to TRBD1. Trimming took 3 bases from V and 7 from J; bases not matched to a gene: 6. The CDR3 length is 13 residues. Germline V CDR1 and CDR2: DFQATT, SNEGSKA (reference sequence). The CDR3 coding sequence is TGCAGTGCTAGTAAGGGACAGGGTGCTGGCTACACCTTC. Translating gives CSASKGQGAGYTF.

The genes are TRBV10-1 and TRBJ2-2, with unresolved D. The CDR3 is 12 amino acids. From germline, CDR1 is WNHNN and CDR2 SYGVQD (reference sequence). Trimming took off 4 bases at V and 4 bases at J, with 4 bases between the two ends. The CDR3 sequence: CASSGFTGELFF. The CDR3, as DNA: TGCGCCAGCAGTGGGTTCACCGGGGAGCTGTTTTTT.

A note on this clonotype: The junction departs from the called germline gene at one end, perhaps through a read error. The chain joins TRBV3-1 to TRBJ1-2; D unresolved. Germline V gene sequence: CDR1 LGHDT, CDR2 YNNKEL (reference sequence). The CDR3 totals 15 residues. The CDR3, as DNA: TGTGCCAGCAGCCGTGGACTGTCCTTGAACTATTGCTACACCTTC. Protein sequence: CASSRGLSLNYCYTF.

CDR3 protein: CSVEGLAVGETQYF. DNA for the CDR3: TGCAGCGTTGAAGGGCTAGCTGTTGGTGAGACCCAGTACTTC. This chain joins TRBV29-1 and TRBJ2-5, with a tentative D call TRBD2 (5 bases). V was trimmed by 1 base and J by 5 bases, leaving 14 bases between them. CDR3 size: 14 residues. Germline values: CDR1 SQVTM, CDR2 ANQGSEA.

There are a few counts of this clonotype. The chain couples TRBV25-1 to TRBJ1-1, with D tentatively TRBD1 (5 bases). V shed 8 bases and J shed 3 bases, with 13 bases lying between them. Germline CDR1 and CDR2: MGHDK and SYGVNS. This CDR3 region has 13 residues. Here the CDR3 DNA reads TGTGCCAGCGTGGGAGGAGGGGACACTGAAGCTTTCTTT. Its translation: CASVGGGDTEAFF. The variable domain in full, completed from reference TRBV25-1 and TRBJ1-1, reads EADIYQTPRYLVIGTGKKITLECSQTMGHDKMYWYQQDPGMELHLIHYSYGVNSTEKGDLSSESTVSRIRTEHFPLTLESARPSHTSQYLCASVGGGDTEAFFGQGTRLTVV.

This clonotype was seen at least ten times. The chain couples TRBV29-1 to TRBJ2-7; D is perhaps TRBD1 (5 bases). The germline V and J ends were trimmed by 7 bases and 5 bases, with 12 bases remaining between them. The CDR3 has 11 residues. In germline, CDR1 is SQVTM, CDR2 ANQGSEA. The CDR3 spells CSADAGNEQYF. The DNA for the CDR3 is TGCAGCGCTGACGCAGGGAACGAGCAGTACTTC.

This clonotype was detected only a few times. The chain carries TRBV10-2 and TRBJ2-1; TRBD2 matches 11 bases. The junction had 7 bases not matched to a gene; V was cut back by 8 bases and J by 10 bases. CDR3 length equals 13 residues. CDR1 and CDR2 from the germline V gene are WSHSY and SAAADI. The CDR3 DNA sequence: TGCGCCAGCTCCCTAGCGGGGGGTTGGGAGCAGTTCTTC. As protein: CASSLAGGWEQFF.

The chain employs TRBV19 and TRBJ2-4; D possibly corresponds to TRBD2 (5 bases). The last part of the DNA fits TRBJ2-7 better; the J call may be wrong. Germline V CDR1 and CDR2: LNHDA, SQIVND (reference sequence). This CDR3 spans 12 amino acids. In nucleotides, the CDR3 is TGTGCCAGTAGTATGAGGGTCGACGAGCAGTACTTC. Protein: CASSMRVDEQYF.

The table lists this clonotype with a count of one. The chain has TRBV13 and TRBJ2-3; no clear D. V dropped 5 bases and J dropped 5 bases, with 11 bases sitting between them. There are 13 residues in the CDR3. CDR1 is PRHDT and CDR2 is FYEKMQ in the germline V gene (reference sequence). The CDR3 bases are TGTGCCAGCAGCGTAGTCTTGTTAGATACGCAGTATTTT. As protein: CASSVVLLDTQYF.

CDR3 nucleotide sequence: TGCAGCGTTGAACTGGGGACTAGCGGGGGATCAGGGACCCAGTACTTC. The encoded protein is CSVELGTSGGSGTQYF. J is TRBJ2-5 and V is TRBV29-1; 14 bases map to TRBD2. Germline loops: CDR1 SQVTM, CDR2 ANQGSEA. The V and J ends lost 2 bases and 7 bases, in that order; junction bases with no gene match: 9. The CDR3 loop spans 16 amino acids.

The chain uses TRBV28 and TRBJ2-1; 11 bases fit TRBD1. The CDR3 runs 15 residues. The V and J ends lost 4 bases and 8 bases, in that order; junction bases with no gene match: 7. Germline CDR1 MDHEN, CDR2 SYDVKM. CDR3 protein: CASSSPGTGGHEQFF. For the CDR3, the DNA is TGTGCCAGCAGTTCCCCCGGGACAGGGGGACATGAGCAGTTCTTC.